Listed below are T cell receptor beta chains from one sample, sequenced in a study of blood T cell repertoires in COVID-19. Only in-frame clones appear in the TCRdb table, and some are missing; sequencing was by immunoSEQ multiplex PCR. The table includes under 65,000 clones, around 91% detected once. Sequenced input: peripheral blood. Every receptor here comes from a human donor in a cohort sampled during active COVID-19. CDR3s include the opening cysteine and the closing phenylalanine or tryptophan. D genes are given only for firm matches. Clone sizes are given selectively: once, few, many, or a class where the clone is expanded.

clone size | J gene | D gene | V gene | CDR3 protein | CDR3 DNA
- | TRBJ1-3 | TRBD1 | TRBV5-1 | CASSGTGAGNTIYF | TGCGCCAGCAGCGGGACAGGGGCTGGAAACACCATATATTTT
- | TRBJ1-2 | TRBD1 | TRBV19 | CASSELTGREGGYTF | TGTGCCAGTAGTGAACTGACAGGGCGGGAGGGCGGCTACACCTTC
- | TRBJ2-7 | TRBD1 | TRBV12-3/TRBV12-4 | CACRRQGAIEQYF | TGTGCCTGCAGAAGACAGGGGGCAATCGAGCAGTACTTC
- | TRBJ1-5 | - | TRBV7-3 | CASSPYRDQPQHF | TGTGCCAGCAGCCCCTATAGAGATCAGCCCCAGCATTTT
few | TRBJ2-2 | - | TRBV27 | CASSLGRVTNTGELFF | TGTGCCAGCAGTTTAGGGCGGGTAACGAACACCGGGGAGCTGTTTTTT
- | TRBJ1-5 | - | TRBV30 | CAAGQPQHF | TGTGCTGCTGGCCAGCCCCAGCATTTT
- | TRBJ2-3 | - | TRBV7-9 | CASSLAPSASTDTQYF | TGTGCCAGCAGCTTAGCCCCCAGCGCTAGCACAGATACGCAGTATTTT
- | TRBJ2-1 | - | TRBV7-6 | CASSLERQRYNEQFF | TGTGCCAGCAGCTTAGAGCGCCAGAGATACAATGAGCAGTTCTTC
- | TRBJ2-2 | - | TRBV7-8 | CASSLDGGANTGELFF | TGTGCCAGCAGCTTAGATGGAGGTGCGAACACCGGGGAGCTGTTTTTT
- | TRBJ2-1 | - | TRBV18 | CASSPRGGPYNEQFF | TGTGCCAGCTCACCACGCGGGGGCCCCTACAATGAGCAGTTCTTC
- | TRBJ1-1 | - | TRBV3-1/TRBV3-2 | CASSQGGGSEAFF | TGTGCCAGCAGCCAAGGGGGGGGCTCTGAAGCTTTCTTT
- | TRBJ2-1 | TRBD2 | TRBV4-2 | CASSQETSGSQVEQFF | TGTGCCAGCAGCCAAGAGACTAGCGGGAGTCAAGTTGAGCAGTTCTTC
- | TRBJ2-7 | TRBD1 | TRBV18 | CASSSAGTGIEQYF | TGTGCCAGCTCATCAGCCGGGACAGGGATCGAGCAGTACTTC
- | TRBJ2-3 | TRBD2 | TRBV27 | CASSLKRLAGTDTQYF | TGTGCCAGCAGTCTGAAGAGACTAGCGGGCACAGATACGCAGTATTTT
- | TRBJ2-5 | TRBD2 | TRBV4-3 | CASSPSDSGGGRLMGETQYF | TGCGCCAGCAGCCCCTCGGATAGCGGGGGGGGGCGCCTCATGGGGGAGACCCAGTACTTC
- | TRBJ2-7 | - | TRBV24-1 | CATSDRGSYEQYF | TGTGCCACCAGTGATAGGGGTTCCTACGAGCAGTACTTC
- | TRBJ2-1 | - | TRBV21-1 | CASSKEWQGDGPIGQFF | TGTGCCAGCAGCAAAGAGTGGCAGGGGGACGGGCCGATAGGGCAGTTCTTC
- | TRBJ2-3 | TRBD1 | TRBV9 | CASSAGTGGTDTQYF | TGTGCCAGCAGCGCCGGGACAGGGGGCACAGATACGCAGTATTTT
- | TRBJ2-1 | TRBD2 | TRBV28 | CASSGAGGSPTYNEQFF | TGTGCCAGCAGTGGGGCGGGGGGGTCTCCCACCTACAATGAGCAGTTCTTC
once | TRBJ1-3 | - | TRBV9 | CASSGSSGNTIYF | TGTGCCAGCAGCGGTAGTTCCGGAAACACCATATATTTT
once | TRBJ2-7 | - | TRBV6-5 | CASNGGGKFYEQYF | TGTGCCAGCAACGGGGGAGGCAAGTTTTACGAGCAGTACTTC
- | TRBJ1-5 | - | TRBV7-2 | CASSLETYSNQPQHF | TGTGCCAGCAGCTTGGAGACCTATAGCAATCAGCCCCAGCATTTT
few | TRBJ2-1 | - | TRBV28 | CANSYGGFKFF | TGTGCCAACTCTTATGGAGGGTTCAAGTTCTTC
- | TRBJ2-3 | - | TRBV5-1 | CASSPGYTDTQYF | TGCGCCAGCAGCCCCGGGTACACAGATACGCAGTATTTT
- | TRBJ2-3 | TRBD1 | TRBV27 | CASSQQGTDTQYF | TGTGCCAGCAGTCAACAGGGGACAGATACGCAGTATTTT
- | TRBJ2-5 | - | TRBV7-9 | CASSADIREDQYF | TGTGCCAGCAGCGCCGACATTAGGGAGGACCAGTACTTC
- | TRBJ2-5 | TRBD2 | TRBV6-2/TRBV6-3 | CASSPTSEGTQYF | TGTGCCAGCAGTCCGACTAGCGAGGGGACCCAGTACTTC
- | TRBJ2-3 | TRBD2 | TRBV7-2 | CASTGTSSTDTQYF | TGTGCCAGTACTGGGACTAGCAGTACAGATACGCAGTATTTT
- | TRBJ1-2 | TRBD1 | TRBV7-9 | CASSLVGTGPNYGYTF | TGTGCCAGCAGCTTAGTGGGGACAGGGCCTAACTATGGCTACACCTTC
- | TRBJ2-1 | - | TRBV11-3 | CASSNPGAGRNEQFF | TGTGCCAGCAGCAACCCAGGGGCGGGTCGCAATGAGCAGTTCTTC
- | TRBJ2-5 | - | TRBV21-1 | CASSKGQGPGQETQYF | TGTGCCAGCAGCAAAGGTCAAGGGCCGGGACAAGAGACCCAGTACTTC
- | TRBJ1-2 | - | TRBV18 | CASSPDGTSNYGYTF | TGTGCCAGCTCACCGGACGGGACTTCTAACTATGGCTACACCTTC
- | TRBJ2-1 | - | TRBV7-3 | CASSLPGGPSYNEQFF | TGTGCCAGCAGCTTACCGGGGGGCCCCTCCTACAATGAGCAGTTCTTC
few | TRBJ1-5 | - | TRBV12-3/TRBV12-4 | CASSFFPGPQHF | TGTGCCAGCAGTTTTTTCCCGGGGCCCCAGCATTTT
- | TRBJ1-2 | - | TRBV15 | CATSASRRANGYTF | TGTGCCACCAGCGCCAGCCGCAGGGCCAATGGCTACACCTTC
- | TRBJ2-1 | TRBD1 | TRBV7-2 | CASNFDRGLNNEQFF | TGTGCCAGCAACTTCGACAGGGGGTTGAACAATGAGCAGTTCTTC
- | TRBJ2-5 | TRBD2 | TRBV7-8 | CASSLERGTAETQYF | TGTGCCAGCAGCTTAGAGCGGGGGACCGCCGAGACCCAGTACTTC
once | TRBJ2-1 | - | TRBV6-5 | CASSYSLAGSNEQFF | TGTGCCAGCAGTTACAGCCTAGCTGGGAGCAATGAGCAGTTCTTC
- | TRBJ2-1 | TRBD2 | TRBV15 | CATSPRPRGRTNEQFF | TGTGCCACCAGCCCCCGCCCTCGCGGGAGAACCAATGAGCAGTTCTTC
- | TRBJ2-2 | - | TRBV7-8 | CASSFLADTGELFF | TGTGCCAGCAGCTTCCTCGCAGACACCGGGGAGCTGTTTTTT
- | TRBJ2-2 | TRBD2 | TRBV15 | CATSRDRRGAGELFF | TGTGCCACCAGCAGAGATCGGCGGGGGGCCGGGGAGCTGTTTTTT
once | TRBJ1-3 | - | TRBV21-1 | CASSKAQEGSRSGNTIYF | TGTGCCAGCAGCAAAGCGCAGGAGGGGAGCCGCTCTGGAAACACCATATATTTT